These T cell receptor beta chains were read from a single sample in a study of T-cell memory formation after mild COVID-19. TCRdb called the 5' RACE reads again in MiXCR, with one record for every CDR3 protein. The sample includes about 400,000 distinct CDR3 sequences, over 15% of them seen just once. The sequencing sample was made of PBMCs or a T cell subset sorted from them (not recorded which). These receptors were obtained from a young man who had mild COVID-19 (a few samples of this study predate the infection). Cell type and time point are not known. Both conserved end residues are part of each CDR3. The D gene is left open where the match is weak. Not all rows give a size; the values are once, few, many and, for expanded clones, a class.

j_call | d_call | clone_size | v_call | cdr3_nt | cdr3_aa
TRBJ1-5 | TRBD1 | few | TRBV6-2/TRBV6-3 | TGTGCCAGCAGTTACGGTGGTAGGGGACAGACGATCGGGGGCAATCAGCCCCAGCATTTT | CASSYGGRGQTIGGNQPQHF
TRBJ2-2 | NA | many | TRBV19 | TGTGCCAGTAGTATAGACCCGAGGAACACCGGGGAGCTGTTTTTT | CASSIDPRNTGELFF
TRBJ1-5 | NA | NA | TRBV9 | TGTGCCAGCAGCGTAGGGGGTAATAGCAATCAGCCCCAGCATTTT | CASSVGGNSNQPQHF
TRBJ2-3 | TRBD2 | NA | TRBV5-4 | TGTGCCAGCAGCCTGGGACTAGCAACGGCAGATACGCAGTATTTT | CASSLGLATADTQYF
TRBJ1-1 | NA | few | TRBV20-1 | TGCAGTGCTAGAGGATTGGTTGGTGCTGAAGCTTTCTTT | CSARGLVGAEAFF
TRBJ1-5 | NA | NA | TRBV27 | TGTGCCAGCAGATATGCTGGGGGGATTCAGCCCCAGCATTTT | CASRYAGGIQPQHF
TRBJ2-4 | NA | NA | TRBV2 | TGTGCCAGCAGTGAAGTGGCACTACTAGCCAAAAACATTCAGTACTTC | CASSEVALLAKNIQYF
TRBJ1-6 | NA | NA | TRBV7-9 | TGTGCCAGCAGCATGGACAGCGCTTCCTATAATTCACCCCTCCACTTT | CASSMDSASYNSPLHF
TRBJ1-1 | NA | NA | TRBV6-1 | TGTGCCAGCAGTGACATGGGGTTGGGGAACACTGAAGCTTTCTTT | CASSDMGLGNTEAFF
TRBJ2-3 | NA | few | TRBV7-6 | TGTGCCAGCAGCTCGTACCTCAAAGATACGCAGTATTTT | CASSSYLKDTQYF
TRBJ2-7 | NA | many | TRBV12-3/TRBV12-4 | TGTGCCAGCAGTCCCCGAGGGTTGGATTCCGAGCAGTACTTC | CASSPRGLDSEQYF
TRBJ2-3 | NA | NA | TRBV6-2/TRBV6-3 | TGTGCCAGCAGTTCCCAAGAGCAAGATACGCAGTATTTT | CASSSQEQDTQYF
TRBJ1-5 | NA | few | TRBV20-1 | TGCAGTCCACAAAGGGCAGGCTCTAGCAATCAGCCCCAGCATTTT | CSPQRAGSSNQPQHF
TRBJ2-7 | TRBD2 | few | TRBV4-3 | TGCGCCAGCAGCCAAGATTACGTAGCGGGGGCTTCCTCGTACGAGCAGTACTTC | CASSQDYVAGASSYEQYF
TRBJ1-2 | NA | NA | TRBV7-9 | TGTGCCAGCAGCTTAGCGGGGGCAGCCAACTATGGCTACACCTTC | CASSLAGAANYGYTF
TRBJ2-7 | NA | NA | TRBV7-2 | TGTGCCAGCAGCTCGGCCGGGACCGTTATGGACGAGCAGTACTTC | CASSSAGTVMDEQYF
TRBJ1-5 | NA | many | TRBV6-2/TRBV6-3 | TGTGCCAGCAGTGAGCCCCTCTCCTTCAATCAGCCCCAGCATTTT | CASSEPLSFNQPQHF
TRBJ2-5 | TRBD2 | NA | TRBV7-6 | TGTGCCAGCAGCCGCTTCGCGGGAGCCCAAGAGACCCAGTACTTC | CASSRFAGAQETQYF
TRBJ2-3 | NA | few | TRBV25-1 | TGTGCCAGCAGTGTCTCGATCACCGCATTAATGGTTTCGACGGCTAGCACAGATACGCAGTATTTT | CASSVSITALMVSTASTDTQYF
TRBJ1-1 | NA | NA | TRBV12-5 | TGTGCTAGTGGTTCAGGGACCTCTTTGAACACTGAAGCTTTCTTT | CASGSGTSLNTEAFF
TRBJ1-1 | NA | few | TRBV4-3 | TGCGCCAGCAGCCAAGATGCGGGGGAAAACACTGAAGCTTTCTTT | CASSQDAGENTEAFF
TRBJ2-5 | TRBD2 | NA | TRBV24-1 | TGTGCCACCAGTGATCCCCGACTAGCGTATCAAGAGACCCAGTACTTC | CATSDPRLAYQETQYF
TRBJ2-2 | NA | NA | TRBV10-3 | TGTGCCATCAGTGTATCTGGGGGCAACACCGGGGAGCTGTTTTTT | CAISVSGGNTGELFF
TRBJ2-1 | TRBD1 | many | TRBV6-2/TRBV6-3 | TGTGCCAGCAGTTACCCCGAGGGGGCCTCCTACAATGAGCAGTTCTTC | CASSYPEGASYNEQFF
TRBJ2-6 | NA | few | TRBV18 | TGTGCCAGCTCCACCTCAAGTCAAGTATCTGGGGCCAACGTCCTGACTTTC | CASSTSSQVSGANVLTF
TRBJ1-5 | NA | few | TRBV29-1 | TGCAGCGTTTCCCGGGACAGCAATCAGCCCCAGCATTTT | CSVSRDSNQPQHF
TRBJ2-1 | NA | few | TRBV7-3 | TGTGCCAGCAGCTACATTGGCAATGAGCAGTTCTTC | CASSYIGNEQFF
TRBJ1-1 | NA | few | TRBV4-3 | TGCGCCAGCAGCCAAGATGGGACGAACACTGAAGCTTTCTTT | CASSQDGTNTEAFF
TRBJ2-1 | TRBD2 | many | TRBV5-1 | TGCGCCAGCAGCTCCGGGGGGGGGTCCTACAATGAGCAGTTCTTC | CASSSGGGSYNEQFF
TRBJ1-1 | NA | few | TRBV6-5 | TGTGCCAGCAGTTATATGGACGTGCGGGATGAAGCTTTCTTT | CASSYMDVRDEAFF
TRBJ1-6 | NA | few | TRBV5-1 | TGCGCCAGCAGCTTGAGCACAGATAATTCACCCCTCCACTTT | CASSLSTDNSPLHF
TRBJ1-5 | NA | few | TRBV15 | TGTGCCACCAGCAGGGTCAGGGACAATCAGCCCCAGCATTTT | CATSRVRDNQPQHF
TRBJ2-1 | TRBD1 | many | TRBV10-2 | TGCGCCAGCAGGCCCGACAGGGCCCGGGAGCAGTTCTTC | CASRPDRAREQFF
TRBJ2-2 | TRBD1 | NA | TRBV19 | TGTGCCAGTAGATCCAGGACAGGGGGTCGGACCGGGGAGCTGTTTTTT | CASRSRTGGRTGELFF
TRBJ2-5 | TRBD1 | few | TRBV12-3/TRBV12-4 | TGTGCCAGCAGTTTAGCGCGGACAGGGGAAGAGACCCAGTACTTC | CASSLARTGEETQYF
TRBJ1-5 | NA | NA | TRBV15 | TGTGCCACCAGGGCGAGCAATCAGCCCCAGCATTTT | CATRASNQPQHF
TRBJ2-5 | NA | few | TRBV5-6 | TGTGCCAGCAGCCGTCCTAGGGGGGGGAAGCAAGAGACCCAGTACTTC | CASSRPRGGKQETQYF
TRBJ2-3 | NA | few | TRBV6-4 | TGTGCCAGCAGCAGGCACACAGATACGCAGTATTTT | CASSRHTDTQYF
TRBJ2-7 | TRBD1 | NA | TRBV6-2/TRBV6-3 | TGTGCCACCTGGCAGGGGGCCTTCTACGAGCAGTACTTC | CATWQGAFYEQYF
TRBJ1-2 | NA | NA | TRBV5-1 | TGCGCCAGCAGCTACGGGGGACGATTTCAGCACTTC | CASSYGGRFQHF
TRBJ2-7 | TRBD2 | once | TRBV18 | TGTGCCAGCTCACCGAAGACAGCGGGGGCCATCTACGAGCAGTACTTC | CASSPKTAGAIYEQYF
TRBJ2-3 | NA | NA | TRBV4-2 | TGTGCCAGCAGCCAAGATTTGGGGGCCAACACAGATACGCAGTATTTT | CASSQDLGANTDTQYF
TRBJ1-5 | TRBD1 | few | TRBV12-3/TRBV12-4 | TGTGCCAGCAGTTTAGGTAACAGGGGCGGTCAGCCCCAGCATTTT | CASSLGNRGGQPQHF
TRBJ2-5 | NA | many | TRBV7-2 | TGTGCCAGCAGCCGGTACCAAGAGACCCAGTACTTC | CASSRYQETQYF
TRBJ2-7 | TRBD1 | NA | TRBV5-1 | TGCGCCAGCAGTCCTGGACAGGGACAGCAGTACTTC | CASSPGQGQQYF
TRBJ2-5 | TRBD1 | few | TRBV5-6 | TGTGCCAGCAGCTGGGACAGAAAAGAGACCCAGTACTTC | CASSWDRKETQYF
TRBJ1-4 | NA | few | TRBV29-1 | TGCAGCGTTGACGGGGTAGGGGAAAAACTGTTTTTT | CSVDGVGEKLFF
TRBJ1-1 | NA | NA | TRBV28 | TGTGCCAGCAGTCTGGAGGAGACTGAAGCTTTCTTT | CASSLEETEAFF
TRBJ2-3 | NA | NA | TRBV3-1 | TGTGCCAGCAGCCAAATTTGGTCAGATACGCAGTATTTT | CASSQIWSDTQYF
TRBJ1-5 | NA | NA | TRBV7-2 | TGTGCCAGCAGCTTAGTGCATGGCGGCAATCAGCCCCAGCATTTT | CASSLVHGGNQPQHF
TRBJ2-2 | NA | NA | TRBV15 | TGTGCCACCAGCAGATGGTACACCGGGGAGCTGTTTTTT | CATSRWYTGELFF
TRBJ1-1 | NA | NA | TRBV7-9 | TGTGCCAGCAGCCCTAGTCAGGGTCTTTTCTTT | CASSPSQGLFF